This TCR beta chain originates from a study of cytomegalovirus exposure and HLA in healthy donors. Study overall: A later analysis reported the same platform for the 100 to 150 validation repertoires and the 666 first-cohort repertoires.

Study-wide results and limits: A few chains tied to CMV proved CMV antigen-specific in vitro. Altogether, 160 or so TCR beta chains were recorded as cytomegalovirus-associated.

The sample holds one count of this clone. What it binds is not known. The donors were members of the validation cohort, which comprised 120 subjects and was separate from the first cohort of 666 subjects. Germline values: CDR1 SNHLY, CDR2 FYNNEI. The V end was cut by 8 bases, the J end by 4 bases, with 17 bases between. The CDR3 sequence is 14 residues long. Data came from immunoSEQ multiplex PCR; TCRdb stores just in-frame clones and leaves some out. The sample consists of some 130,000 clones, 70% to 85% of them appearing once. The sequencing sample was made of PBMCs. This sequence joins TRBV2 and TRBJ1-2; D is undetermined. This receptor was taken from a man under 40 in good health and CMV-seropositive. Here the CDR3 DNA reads TGTGCCAGCGGAAACGGAGGGAATGGCTATGGCTACACCTTC. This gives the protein CASGNGGNGYGYTF. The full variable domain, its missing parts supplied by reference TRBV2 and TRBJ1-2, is EPEVTQTPSHQVTQMGQEVILRCVPISNHLYFYWYRQILGQKVEFLVSFYNNEISEKSEIFDDQFSVERPDGSNFTLKIRSTKLEDSAMYFCASGNGGNGYGYTFGSGTRLTVV.